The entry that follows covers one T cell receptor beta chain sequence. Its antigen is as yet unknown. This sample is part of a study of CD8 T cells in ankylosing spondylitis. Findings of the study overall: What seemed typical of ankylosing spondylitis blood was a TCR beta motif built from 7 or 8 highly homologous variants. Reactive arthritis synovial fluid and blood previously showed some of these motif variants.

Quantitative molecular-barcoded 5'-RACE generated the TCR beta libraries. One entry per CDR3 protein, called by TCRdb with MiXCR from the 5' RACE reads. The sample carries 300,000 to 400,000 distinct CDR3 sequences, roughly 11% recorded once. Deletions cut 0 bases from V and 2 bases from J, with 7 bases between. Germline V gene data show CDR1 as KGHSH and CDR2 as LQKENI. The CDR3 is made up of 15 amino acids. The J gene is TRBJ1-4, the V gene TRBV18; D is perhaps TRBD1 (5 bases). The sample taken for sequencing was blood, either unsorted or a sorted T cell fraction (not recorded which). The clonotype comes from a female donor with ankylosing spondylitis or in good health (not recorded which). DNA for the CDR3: TGTGCCAGCTCACCACCGGGGGTTACTAATGAAAAACTGTTTTTT. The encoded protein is CASSPPGVTNEKLFF.